Listed here are 4 T cell receptor beta chains from one sample, sequenced in a study of cytomegalovirus exposure and HLA in healthy donors. PCR used 60 Vbeta primers and 13 Jbeta primers. Profiled with immunoSEQ multiplex PCR; TCRdb holds only in-frame clones, not every one. The table includes under 150,000 clones, approximately 80% detected once. The sample was PBMCs. These receptors were taken from a man between 18 and 35 years old in good health and CMV-seronegative.

DNA of the CDR3: TGTGCCTCCCGCATCCAGGGGGTTTATGGCTACACCTTC. Translation gives CASRIQGVYGYTF. The chain uses TRBV5-4 and TRBJ1-2; 7 bases map to TRBD1. This CDR3 is built from 13 residues. Germline CDR1 is SGHNT and CDR2 is YYREEE (reference sequence). V lost 10 bases and J lost 5; bases outside the gene matches: 11.

This clone turned up a few times. The chain links TRBV5-6 to TRBJ2-5; 9 bases match TRBD1. Germline V lookup: CDR1 SGHDT, CDR2 YYEEEE. The length of the CDR3 is 14 residues. The junction had 7 bases not matched to a gene; V was cut back by 3 bases and J by 7 bases. CDR3 loop: CASSSGTGFGTQYF. The CDR3 bases are TGTGCCAGCAGCTCAGGGACAGGGTTCGGGACCCAGTACTTC.

The chain is built from TRBV7-2 and TRBJ2-1, with D possibly being TRBD2 (5 bases). This CDR3 is 13 amino acids long. Per the germline V gene, CDR1 is SGHTA and CDR2 is FQGNSA. The V end lost 6 bases, the J end lost 9 bases, and 15 bases lay between the germline ends. This chain's CDR3 is CASRYGVPSEQFF. As DNA, the CDR3 is TGTGCCAGCAGGTACGGGGTTCCCAGTGAGCAGTTCTTC.

This chain links TRBV15 with TRBJ1-4; D gene ambiguous. Germline V gives CDR1 LNHNV, CDR2 YYDKDF (reference sequence). The CDR3 contains 18 residues. Trimming cost V 4 bases and J 3 bases, with 21 bases left between them. CDR3 in DNA: TGTGCCACCAGCACACCACCTATATCCTCTTCCCCTAATGAAAAACTGTTTTTT. Translated: CATSTPPISSSPNEKLFF. The entire variable domain, with the rest obtained from reference TRBV15 and TRBJ1-4, is as follows: DAMVIQNPRYQVTQFGKPVTLSCSQTLNHNVMYWYQQKSSQAPKLLFHYYDKDFNNEADTPDNFQSRRPNTSFCFLDIRSPGLGDTAMYLCATSTPPISSSPNEKLFFGSGTQLSVL.